A single sample gave rise to the 16 T cell receptor beta chains below, sequenced in a study of blood T cell repertoires in COVID-19. Libraries were prepared by immunoSEQ multiplex PCR; TCRdb keeps only in-frame clonotypes and omits some of them. This sample yields about 190,000 clones, of which around nine tenths are seen a single time; 5.5% to 7.5% belongs to the top ten. The sample consisted of peripheral blood. These receptors all stem from a man aged 40-49 years with acute or convalescent COVID-19.

V usage is TRBV28 and J usage is TRBJ1-3; TRBD1 matches at 7 bases. The germline CDR1 and CDR2 sequences are MDHEN and SYDVKM. Trimming removed 1 base from V and 5 bases from J; junction bases left unmatched: 2. CDR3 length equals 14 residues. The CDR3 reads CASSLSGQRNTIYF. In DNA, the CDR3 is TGTGCCAGCAGTTTATCGGGACAGCGAAACACCATATATTTT.

This sequence joins TRBV11-2 and TRBJ2-5; 7 nucleotides agree with TRBD1. With 4 bases clipped from V and 0 bases from J, the junction kept 2 bases outside the gene matches. CDR1 SGHAT and CDR2 FQNNGV come from the germline V gene. This CDR3 spans 14 amino acids. CDR3 loop: CASSSDRNQETQYF. The CDR3, as DNA: TGTGCCAGCAGCTCGGACAGGAACCAAGAGACCCAGTACTTC.

The rearrangement joins TRBV6-5 to TRBJ1-2, with TRBD1 as a possible D gene (6 bases). The V end was cut by 2 bases, the J end by 4 bases, with 8 bases between. The CDR3 covers 13 residues. Germline CDR1 reads MNHEY; CDR2 reads SVGAGI. Here the CDR3 DNA reads TGTGCCAGCAGTTACGACAGGATCTATGGCTACACCTTC. This sequence encodes CASSYDRIYGYTF.

V is TRBV11-2 and J is TRBJ1-3; 9 bases align to TRBD1. CDR1 is SGHAT and CDR2 is FQNNGV in the germline V gene. The CDR3 contains 15 residues. V was pared by 5 bases and J by 4 bases, with 6 bases of the junction left unmatched. The chain's CDR3 is CASSTTGGIGNTIYF. For the CDR3, the DNA is TGTGCCAGCAGCACGACAGGGGGGATCGGAAACACCATATATTTT.

The rearrangement uses TRBV6-5 and TRBJ2-7, with 8 bases matching TRBD1. This CDR3 is built from 14 residues. The junction had 4 bases not matched to a gene; V was cut back by 4 bases and J by 2 bases. Germline V CDR1 and CDR2: MNHEY, SVGAGI. The CDR3 here is CASSSDRGAYEQYF. In DNA, the CDR3 is TGTGCCAGCAGTTCCGACAGGGGAGCCTACGAGCAGTACTTC.

DNA for the CDR3: TGCGCCAGCAGCCAAGAATCGGCGGGGGGGCTAACTGATACGCAGTATTTT. Translating gives CASSQESAGGLTDTQYF. This chain uses TRBV4-1 with TRBJ2-3, with 9 nucleotides matching TRBD2. Trimming removed 0 bases from V and 6 bases from J; junction bases left unmatched: 10. The CDR3 runs to 17 residues. Germline-derived CDR1 and CDR2 are MGHRA and YSYEKL.

The chain couples TRBV6-1 to TRBJ1-1; a weak D match, TRBD1 (6 bases). Germline loops: CDR1 MNHNS, CDR2 SASEGT. V lost 2 bases, J lost 4 bases, and 8 bases lay in between. The CDR3 has 13 amino acids. The CDR3 bases are TGTGCCAGCAGTGAAATCAGGGGCACTGAAGCTTTCTTT. Protein product: CASSEIRGTEAFF.

Worth noting for this clone: The sample carries other DNA sequences with the same CDR3. The chain links TRBV7-2 to TRBJ1-5, with 9 bases identical to TRBD1. CDR1 is SGHTA, CDR2 FQGNSA, per germline. The trim removed 5 bases at V and 3 bases at J, leaving 5 bases unmatched. CDR3 length: 15 amino acids. The CDR3 here is CASSPGQGHNQPQHF. The CDR3 DNA reads TGTGCCAGCAGCCCGGGACAGGGACACAATCAGCCCCAGCATTTT.

The chain is built from TRBV19 and TRBJ2-1; 14 nucleotides match TRBD2. Germline CDR1 and CDR2: LNHDA and SQIVND (reference sequence). With V trimmed by 6 bases and J by 0 bases, 7 bases remained unmatched. The CDR3 extends over 18 amino acids. The CDR3 reads CASRPGLAGVSSYNEQFF. The DNA of the CDR3 is TGTGCCAGTAGGCCGGGACTAGCGGGGGTTAGCTCCTACAATGAGCAGTTCTTC.

This chain joins TRBV5-1 and TRBJ1-3, with 10 bases matching TRBD1. This CDR3 spans 16 amino acids. Per germline, CDR1 SGHRS and CDR2 YFSETQ. Trimming took 0 bases from V and 4 from J; bases not matched to a gene: 4. In nucleotides, the CDR3 is TGCGCCAGCAGCTTGGAGGGACAGGGGCCGGGAAACACCATATATTTT. Translation gives CASSLEGQGPGNTIYF.

The chain joins TRBV28 to TRBJ2-5; weak D call: TRBD2 (6 bases). This CDR3 spans 13 amino acids. Germline CDR1 MDHEN, CDR2 SYDVKM. V was trimmed by 6 bases and J by 1 base, leaving 9 bases between them. CDR3 sequence reads: CASSRGFQETQYF. The CDR3 DNA is TGTGCCAGCAGCCGGGGGTTCCAAGAGACCCAGTACTTC.

The chain uses TRBV21-1 and TRBJ1-1; the D call in the table, TRBD1, was not verified against the DNA. TRBV21-1 is flagged as a pseudogene. The CDR3 consists of 18 residues. The chain's CDR3 is CASSKFSDRRNMNTEAFF. In DNA, the CDR3 is TGTGCCAGCAGCAAGTTCAGCGACAGGAGAAACATGAACACTGAAGCTTTCTTT.

V is TRBV29-1 and J is TRBJ1-5, with unresolved D. Germline V gene lookup returns CDR1 SQVTM and CDR2 ANQGSEA. V shed 4 bases and J shed 3 bases, with 10 bases lying between them. The CDR3 has 13 residues. CDR3 in DNA: TGCAGCGTTGCTGTGGAGGTCAATCAGCCCCAGCATTTT. Encoded protein: CSVAVEVNQPQHF.

CDR3 DNA: TGTGCCAGCAGTCAGGGAATGAACACTGAAGCTTTCTTT. Its protein product is CASSQGMNTEAFF. The V call is TRBV9, the J call TRBJ1-1; D is perhaps TRBD1 (5 bases). Trimming cost V 5 bases and J 0 bases, with 8 bases left between them. The CDR3 is 13 residues long. Germline CDR1 is SGDLS and CDR2 is YYNGEE. The full variable domain, completed using reference TRBV9 and TRBJ1-1, is DSGVTQTPKHLITATGQRVTLRCSPRSGDLSVYWYQQSLDQGLQFLIQYYNGEERAKGNILERFSAQQFPDLHSELNLSSLELGDSALYFCASSQGMNTEAFFGQGTRLTVV.

This chain connects TRBV4-2 to TRBJ1-1; D is undetermined. The V gene's germline CDR1 is LGHNA and CDR2 YNFKEQ. This CDR3 contains 12 residues. V was shortened by 2 bases and J by 6 bases, with 7 bases between the two germline ends. Written as DNA, the CDR3 is TGTGCCAGCAGCCAATATTTCGCTGAAGCTTTCTTT. This encodes CASSQYFAEAFF.

The chain recombines TRBV6-5 with TRBJ1-4, with 9 bases fitting TRBD1. The V segment lost 6 bases and the J segment 8 bases; nucleotides outside the gene matches: 10. The CDR3 contains 15 residues. Germline-derived CDR1 and CDR2 are MNHEY and SVGAGI. The CDR3 nucleotides are TGTGCCAGCAGCCGGGGGGACAGGGTTGGGGAAAAACTGTTTTTT. Protein product: CASSRGDRVGEKLFF.